This T cell receptor (beta chain) was identified in a study of cytomegalovirus exposure and HLA in healthy donors. Primers included in the PCR were 60 Vbeta and 13 Jbeta primers. The data were produced by immunoSEQ multiplex PCR, yet TCRdb's version contains in-frame clones alone and is incomplete. The sample includes under 300,000 clones, about 86% of them seen just once. V lost 2 bases, J lost 2 bases, and 3 bases stayed unmatched. The CDR3 spans 15 residues. Germline values: CDR1 KGHSH, CDR2 LQKENI. This clone was detected once. Its antigen remains unknown. Healthy bone marrow donors made up the donor group. Broader study findings: Data from an earlier analysis indicated that most TCR beta V segments were productive either about 90% or about 30% of the time. For most TCR sequences rarity was the rule, although some public TCRs occurred in many donors. An assumption of roughly uniform sequencing depth across donors underlay the presence/absence analyses.

This clonotype was obtained from a woman aged 60 to 75 in good health and CMV-seropositive. Sample: PBMCs. V gene TRBV18 combines with J gene TRBJ2-7, with TRBD2 matching over 10 bases. The CDR3 region has the DNA TGTGCCAGCTCACCATCTAGCGGGAGCCCCTACGAGCAGTACTTC. Translated: CASSPSSGSPYEQYF. Supplemented by reference TRBV18 and TRBJ2-7, the full variable domain reads NAGVMQNPRHLVRRRGQEARLRCSPMKGHSHVYWYRQLPEEGLKFMVYLQKENIIDESGMPKERFSAEFPKEGPSILRIQQVVRGDSAAYFCASSPSSGSPYEQYFGPGTRLTVT.